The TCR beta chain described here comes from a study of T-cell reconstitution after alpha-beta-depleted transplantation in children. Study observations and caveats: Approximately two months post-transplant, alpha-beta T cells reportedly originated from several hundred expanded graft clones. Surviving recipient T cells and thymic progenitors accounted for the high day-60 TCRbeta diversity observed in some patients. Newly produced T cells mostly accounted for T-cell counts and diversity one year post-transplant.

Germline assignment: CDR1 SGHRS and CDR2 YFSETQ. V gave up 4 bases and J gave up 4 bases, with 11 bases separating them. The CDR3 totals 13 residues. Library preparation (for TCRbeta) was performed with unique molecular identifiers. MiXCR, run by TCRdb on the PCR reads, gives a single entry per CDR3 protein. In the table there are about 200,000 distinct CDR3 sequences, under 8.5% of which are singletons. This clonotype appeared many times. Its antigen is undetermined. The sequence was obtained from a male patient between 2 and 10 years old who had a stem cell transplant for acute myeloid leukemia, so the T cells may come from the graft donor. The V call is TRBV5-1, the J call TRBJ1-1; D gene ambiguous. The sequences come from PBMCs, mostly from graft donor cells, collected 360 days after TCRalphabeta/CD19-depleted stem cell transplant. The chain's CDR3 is CASSPTWGTEAFF. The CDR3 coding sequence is TGCGCCAGCAGCCCCACCTGGGGCACTGAAGCTTTCTTT.